The source of this TCR beta chain is a study of T cell responses to AZD1222 COVID-19 vaccine. Measured with immunoSEQ multiplex PCR; TCRdb has only the in-frame clones, and not every one. The sample carries around 120,000 clones, more than 70% recorded once. Comment on this clone: Its antigen is unidentified.

General study results and limits: Spike-specific TCR breadth and depth grew following two AZD1222 doses.

After removal of 6 bases from V and 8 bases from J, the junction contained 7 bases not matched to a gene. This CDR3 has 15 residues. Germline V CDR1 and CDR2: MNHEY, SMNVEV (reference sequence). The rearrangement links TRBV27 to TRBJ1-6; 10 bases align to TRBD1. The sequence derives from an adult who received the AZD1222 COVID-19 vaccine. The material sequenced was peripheral blood, taken 28 days after the second AZD1222 dose. In nucleotides, the CDR3 is TGTGCCAGCAGCTTGGGACAGGGGAATTATTCACCCCTCCACTTT. Translation: CASSLGQGNYSPLHF.